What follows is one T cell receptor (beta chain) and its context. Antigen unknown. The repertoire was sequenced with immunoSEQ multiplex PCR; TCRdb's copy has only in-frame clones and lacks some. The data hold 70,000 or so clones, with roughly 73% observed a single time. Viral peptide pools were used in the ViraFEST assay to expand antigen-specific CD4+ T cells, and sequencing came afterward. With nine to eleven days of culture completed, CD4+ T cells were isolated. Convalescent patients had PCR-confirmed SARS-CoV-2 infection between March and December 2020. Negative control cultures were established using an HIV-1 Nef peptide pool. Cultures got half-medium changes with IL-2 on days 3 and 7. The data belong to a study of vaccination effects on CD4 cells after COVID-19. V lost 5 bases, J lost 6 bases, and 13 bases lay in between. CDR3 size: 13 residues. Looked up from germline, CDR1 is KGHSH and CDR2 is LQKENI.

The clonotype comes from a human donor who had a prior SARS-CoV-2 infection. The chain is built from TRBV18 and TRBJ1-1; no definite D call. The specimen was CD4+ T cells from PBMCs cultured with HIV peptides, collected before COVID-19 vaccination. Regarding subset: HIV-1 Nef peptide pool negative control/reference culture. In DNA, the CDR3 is TGTGCCAGCTCAGGCCTTAGTGGTTCTGAAGCTTTCTTT. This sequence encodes CASSGLSGSEAFF.